These T cell receptor beta chains were read from a single sample in a study of identical twins. TCRdb itself ran the 5' RACE reads through MiXCR, one entry per CDR3 protein. This repertoire shows 100,000 to 110,000 distinct CDR3 sequences, about 5.6% found once; its top ten account for more than 10%. The sequenced material came from memory T cells sorted from blood. The receptors were sampled from a woman between 45 and 60 years old in good health. The CDR3 runs from the conserved cysteine through the conserved F or W. The D gene is left open where the match is weak. Where a row states a size, it is once, few, many or the class of an expanded clone; other rows omit it.

V,J,D,size,CDR3,DNA
TRBV2,TRBJ2-3,TRBD1,-,CASSLGQSDTQYF,TGTGCCAGCAGCCTGGGACAGTCAGATACGCAGTATTTT
TRBV5-6,TRBJ2-5,-,many,CASSLGLGMAQETQYF,TGTGCCAGCAGCTTGGGGTTAGGTATGGCACAAGAGACCCAGTACTTC
TRBV28,TRBJ2-3,TRBD1,many,CASSSQGAEHTQYF,TGTGCCAGCAGTTCACAGGGGGCGGAACATACGCAGTATTTT
TRBV12-3/TRBV12-4,TRBJ2-1,-,many,CASSPRDSAAYNEQFF,TGTGCCAGCAGTCCCCGGGACTCCGCGGCTTACAATGAGCAGTTCTTC
TRBV4-1,TRBJ2-4,-,many,CASSPGRSAKNIQYF,TGCGCCAGCAGCCCAGGCCGTTCCGCCAAAAACATTCAGTACTTC
TRBV6-1,TRBJ2-2,TRBD2,many,CASSIGLAGGIGELFF,TGTGCCAGCAGTATTGGGCTAGCGGGAGGAATCGGGGAGCTGTTTTTT
TRBV12-3/TRBV12-4,TRBJ1-2,-,many,CASSLDGTNYGYTF,TGTGCCAGCAGTCTGGACGGTACTAACTATGGCTACACCTTC
TRBV29-1,TRBJ1-4,-,many,CSARGGVEKLFF,TGCAGCGCCCGGGGGGGGGTTGAAAAACTGTTTTTT
TRBV30,TRBJ1-2,-,many,CAWSDTRNYGYTF,TGTGCCTGGAGTGACACCAGAAACTATGGCTACACCTTC
TRBV28,TRBJ2-1,-,many,CGAGSFYNEQFF,TGTGGGGCGGGGAGCTTCTACAATGAGCAGTTCTTC
TRBV2,TRBJ2-1,-,many,CASSVDIPNEQFF,TGTGCCAGCAGTGTGGACATACCCAATGAGCAGTTCTTC
TRBV7-2,TRBJ2-1,TRBD2,many,CAGGLASNEQFF,TGTGCCGGGGGACTAGCGTCTAATGAGCAGTTCTTC
TRBV12-3/TRBV12-4,TRBJ2-6,-,few,CASSRKGGSGANVLTF,TGTGCCAGCAGCCGGAAAGGGGGCTCTGGGGCCAACGTCCTGACTTTC
TRBV5-1,TRBJ1-1,-,many,CASSPAGGYTEAFF,TGCGCCAGCAGCCCGGCCGGGGGCTACACTGAAGCTTTCTTT
TRBV25-1,TRBJ2-1,TRBD2,many,CASSPLAGIDNEQFF,TGTGCCAGCAGTCCATTAGCGGGAATCGACAATGAGCAGTTCTTC
TRBV12-3/TRBV12-4,TRBJ1-1,-,many,CASSLVTGNTEAFF,TGTGCCAGCAGTTTGGTCACAGGGAACACTGAAGCTTTCTTT
TRBV5-4,TRBJ2-2,-,few,CASSPGGPDTGELFF,TGTGCCAGCAGCCCCGGAGGGCCGGACACCGGGGAGCTGTTTTTT
TRBV6-5,TRBJ1-1,TRBD1,many,CASTYGTGAEAFF,TGTGCCAGCACCTATGGGACAGGGGCTGAAGCTTTCTTT
TRBV9,TRBJ1-5,-,-,CASSVVSAGDSGDTQHF,TGTGCCAGCAGCGTAGTATCAGCGGGAGACTCGGGAGATACGCAGCATTTT
TRBV4-1,TRBJ2-2,-,many,CASSQGSGIGGELFF,TGCGCCAGCAGCCAAGGGTCTGGGATCGGCGGGGAGCTGTTTTTT
TRBV7-9,TRBJ2-5,TRBD1,many,CASSSLVGGQGTGETQYF,TGTGCCAGCAGCTCCCTCGTAGGGGGACAGGGAACCGGAGAGACCCAGTACTTC
TRBV7-9,TRBJ2-3,-,few,CASSLEGPDDTQYF,TGTGCCAGCAGCTTAGAGGGGCCGGATGATACGCAGTATTTT
TRBV5-1,TRBJ1-1,-,many,CASSLGQAVFF,TGCGCCAGCAGCTTGGGCCAGGCCGTTTTCTTT
TRBV12-3/TRBV12-4,TRBJ2-1,TRBD2,many,CASSGLAGNEQFF,TGTGCCAGCAGCGGACTAGCCGGCAATGAGCAGTTCTTC
TRBV20-1,TRBJ1-5,-,many,CSARYRDNQPQHF,TGCAGTGCGCGGTACAGGGACAATCAGCCCCAGCATTTT
TRBV24-1,TRBJ2-4,-,-,CATSDAGRSNIQYF,TGTGCCACCAGTGACGCAGGGCGGTCAAACATTCAGTACTTC
TRBV10-3,TRBJ2-3,-,many,CAIRGGDTQYF,TGTGCCATCCGAGGAGGGGATACGCAGTATTTT
TRBV11-2,TRBJ2-2,-,many,CASSFTGTTNTGELFF,TGTGCCAGCAGCTTTACCGGGACAACGAACACCGGGGAGCTGTTTTTT
TRBV6-1,TRBJ2-1,TRBD2,many,CASSVGLAGAEQFF,TGTGCCAGCAGTGTAGGGCTAGCGGGAGCTGAGCAGTTCTTC
TRBV10-3,TRBJ1-1,-,many,CAITTGPMNTEAFF,TGTGCCATCACGACAGGCCCAATGAACACTGAAGCTTTCTTT
TRBV5-5,TRBJ1-6,TRBD1,-,CASSFDGTGGSPLHF,TGTGCCAGCAGTTTTGATGGGACAGGGGGATCACCCCTCCACTTT
TRBV2,TRBJ2-7,TRBD2,-,CASSPHSGNLYEQYF,TGTGCCAGCAGTCCCCATAGCGGGAACCTCTACGAGCAGTACTTC
TRBV4-2,TRBJ2-1,-,many,CASSQGLAISYNEQFF,TGTGCCAGCAGCCAAGGGCTAGCGATATCCTACAATGAGCAGTTCTTC
TRBV6-6,TRBJ2-1,-,few,CASSRDLLFF,TGTGCCAGCAGTCGGGACCTCTTGTTCTTC
TRBV4-1,TRBJ1-2,TRBD1,many,CASSQDQETGRGYTF,TGCGCCAGCAGCCAAGATCAGGAGACAGGGCGCGGCTACACCTTC
TRBV6-4,TRBJ2-1,TRBD2,many,CASSTGTSGTRDFSEQFF,TGTGCCAGCAGTACCGGGACTAGCGGGACTCGGGACTTTAGTGAGCAGTTCTTC
TRBV20-1,TRBJ2-1,TRBD2,few,CSAASGFAYNEQFF,TGCAGTGCCGCTAGCGGGTTCGCCTACAATGAGCAGTTCTTC
TRBV3-1,TRBJ2-1,-,-,CASSPAGQNEQFF,TGTGCCAGCAGCCCCGCGGGCCAAAATGAGCAGTTCTTC
TRBV7-8,TRBJ1-5,TRBD1,-,CASSLAGGTGPQHF,TGTGCCAGCAGCTTGGCAGGAGGGACAGGACCCCAGCATTTT
TRBV10-1,TRBJ2-3,-,-,CASSESGVGTDTQYF,TGCGCCAGCAGTGAGTCAGGGGTCGGCACAGATACGCAGTATTTT
TRBV18,TRBJ2-3,-,many,CASSPAADTQYF,TGTGCCAGCTCACCAGCAGCAGATACGCAGTATTTT
TRBV28,TRBJ2-1,-,many,CASSLKYEQFF,TGTGCCAGCAGTTTAAAATATGAGCAGTTCTTC
TRBV20-1,TRBJ1-1,TRBD1,many,CSASRTGGLVEAFF,TGCAGTGCTAGCAGGACAGGGGGGCTAGTTGAAGCTTTCTTT
TRBV20-1,TRBJ2-3,-,-,CSARVGSQRTDTQYF,TGCAGTGCTAGAGTCGGGTCGCAGCGCACAGATACGCAGTATTTT
TRBV6-5,TRBJ2-7,-,-,CASSNNRASYEQYF,TGTGCCAGCAGTAACAACAGGGCGAGCTACGAGCAGTACTTC
TRBV4-2,TRBJ1-5,TRBD1,many,CASSTAGGDQPQHF,TGTGCCAGCAGCACCGCAGGGGGGGATCAGCCCCAGCATTTT
TRBV5-1,TRBJ1-1,-,few,CASTRARGTEAFF,TGCGCCAGCACTCGGGCGAGGGGGACTGAAGCTTTCTTT
TRBV24-1,TRBJ2-2,-,many,CATSDLKGWDTGELFF,TGTGCCACCAGTGATTTGAAGGGGTGGGACACCGGGGAGCTGTTTTTT
TRBV27,TRBJ1-1,-,many,CASSFRGSYTEAFF,TGTGCCAGCAGTTTTAGGGGCAGCTACACTGAAGCTTTCTTT